This TCR beta chain appears in the sequencing data of a study of T cell changes during pregnancy in multiple sclerosis. V was clipped by 6 bases and J by 10 bases; unmatched bases: 12. The CDR3 has 15 amino acids. CDR1 and CDR2 from the germline V gene are SGHRS and YFSETQ. Produced via immunoSEQ multiplex PCR; TCRdb's table is partial and in-frame only. This table holds over 50,000 clones, 92% found once. The J gene is TRBJ1-6, the V gene TRBV5-1, with TRBD1 identical over 8 bases. The material was peripheral blood, obtained in the first trimester of pregnancy. This TCR was sampled from a female donor with multiple sclerosis, enrolled in a pregnancy study. CDR3 in DNA: TGCGCCAGCACCACCGGACAGGGAGGAAGCTCACCCCTCCACTTT. This translates into CASTTGQGGSSPLHF.